This record looks at one T cell receptor beta chain sequence and its context. This clone was seen more than once but under ten times. The antigen it recognizes is unknown. Per-nucleotide qualities are absent, and no much larger clonotype sits a single base away. The data were taken from a study of CD8+ T cells in alopecia areata (dated by TCRdb to 2016 to 2019). For the wider study: To study T cell clonal expansion in alopecia areata, the researchers applied high-throughput TCRbeta sequencing to both the C3H/HeJ mouse model and human patients. Scalp tissue and sorted CD4+ and CD8+ peripheral blood T cells from patchy and totalis/universalis alopecia areata patients and from healthy controls were covered by human TCRbeta sequencing. RNA was extracted with the PAXgene miRNA kit for fixed scalp, the miRNeasy kit for PBMCs, and the RNeasy kit for mouse skin. Scalp clonality was compared across normal scalp (n=4), patchy alopecia areata scalp (n=8), and alopecia totalis/universalis scalp (n=8). TCRbeta CDR3 regions were amplified by immunoSEQ multiplex PCR with 35 Vbeta forward and 13 Jbeta reverse primers. Overall results and qualifications from the work: Compared with mice, TCR sequences shared between patients were less clear, possibly partly because of HLA diversity across the patient population. Lesional scalp, especially in alopecia totalis/universalis, showed higher clonality and more expanded CD8+ clones than normal scalp, suggesting antigenic drive. Unlike mouse skin, which is dominated by gammadelta T cells, normal human skin has resident alphabeta T cells that are also sequenced, and this complicates analysis of the scalp TCR repertoire.

V is pruned by 10 bases and J by 2 bases, leaving 8 bases of the junction without a gene match. The CDR3 measures 14 amino acids from cysteine to phenylalanine. The retained sequence is limited to the CDR3, 42 bases, with the frame set at the first base. CDR1 and CDR2 are read off the germline V gene as ENHRY and SYGVKD. CD4+ cells from roughly five biomarker-study patients were further sorted into CD25+CD127- cells. Lesional scalp punch biopsies and peripheral blood were collected from alopecia areata patients. After PBMCs were isolated by density centrifugation and stained for CD3, CD4 and CD8, a FACSAria was used to sort CD4+ and CD8+ T cells. As part of a multicenter biomarker study, untreated alopecia areata patients were recruited. The library was produced with the immunoSEQ multiplex PCR assay. RNA was extracted from all samples and reverse transcribed into cDNA, which served as template for TCR sequencing. First-strand cDNA was synthesized with SuperScript III using a 2:1 mix of oligo-dT and random hexamers. A synthetic immune receptor repertoire was used to gauge amplification bias, and whatever bias remained was removed computationally. As for the authors' bioinformatics: Raw reads were preprocessed for error removal, and CDR3 was defined according to IMGT conventions as running from the conserved cysteine to phenylalanine. Clonality was computed by normalizing Shannon entropy by log2 of the number of productive unique TCRs and subtracting the result from 1. Scalp TCRbeta sequences were cross-referenced with sorted blood CD4 and CD8 repertoires so that the CD4 or CD8 identity of scalp clones could be inferred. TCRdb re-hosts the immuneACCESS table, in-frame sequences only. Its copies lack some clones; in the studies checked, an unresolved V gene accounts for under half of them, and the cause for the rest is not known. V, J and clone size derive from that table, while D and trimming were established from the DNA sequence. In all, the sample holds under 9,000 clones, and approximately 70% of those were seen once. The ten largest clones take up 2.5% to 3% of the sample.

The chain couples TRBV10-3 to TRBJ2-3; 8 nucleotides in the junction match TRBD2. Sequencing used CD4+ Tregs sorted from blood. The sequence derives from a human donor with alopecia areata. The CDR3 protein sequence reads: CASRYSGATDTQYF. The base sequence is TGTGCCAGTCGGTATAGCGGGGCCACAGATACGCAGTATTTT.